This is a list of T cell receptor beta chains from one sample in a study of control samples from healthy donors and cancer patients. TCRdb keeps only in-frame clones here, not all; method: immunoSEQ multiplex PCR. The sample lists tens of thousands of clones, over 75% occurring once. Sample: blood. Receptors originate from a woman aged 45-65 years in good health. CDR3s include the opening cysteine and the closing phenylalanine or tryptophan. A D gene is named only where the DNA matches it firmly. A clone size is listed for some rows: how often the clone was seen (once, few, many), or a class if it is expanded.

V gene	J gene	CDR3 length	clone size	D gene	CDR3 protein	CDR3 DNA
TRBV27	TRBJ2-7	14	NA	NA	CASRRRGLAYEQYF	TGTGCCAGCAGACGTCGGGGGCTAGCGTACGAGCAGTACTTC
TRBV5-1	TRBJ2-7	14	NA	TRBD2	CASSSLAGADEQYF	TGCGCCAGCAGCTCCCTAGCGGGAGCGGACGAGCAGTACTTC
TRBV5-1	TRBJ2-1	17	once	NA	CASRYRAFTDVYNEQFF	TGCGCCAGCAGATACAGGGCCTTCACTGACGTCTACAATGAGCAGTTCTTC
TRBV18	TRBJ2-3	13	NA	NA	CASSPYGTDTQYF	TGTGCCAGCTCACCCTATGGTACAGATACGCAGTATTTT
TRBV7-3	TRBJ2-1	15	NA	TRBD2	CASSLKLAASNEQFF	TGTGCCAGCAGCTTAAAACTAGCGGCTAGCAATGAGCAGTTCTTC
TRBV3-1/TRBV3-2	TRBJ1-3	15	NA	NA	CASSQDGTGRNTIYF	TGTGCCAGCAGCCAAGATGGGACGGGAAGAAACACCATATATTTT
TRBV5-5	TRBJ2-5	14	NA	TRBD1	CASSSGQGGETQYF	TGTGCCAGCAGCTCAGGACAGGGTGGGGAGACCCAGTACTTC
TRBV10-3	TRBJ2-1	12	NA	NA	CAISESGVEQFF	TGTGCCATCAGTGAGTCTGGGGTTGAGCAGTTCTTC
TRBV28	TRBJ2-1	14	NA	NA	CASSFGSWVNEQFF	TGTGCCAGCAGTTTCGGTAGCTGGGTCAATGAGCAGTTCTTC
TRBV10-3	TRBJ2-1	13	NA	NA	CAINRDSNNEQFF	TGTGCCATCAACCGGGATAGTAACAATGAGCAGTTCTTC
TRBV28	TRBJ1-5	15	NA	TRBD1	CASSPGGNSNQPQHF	TGTGCCAGCAGTCCAGGGGGCAATAGCAATCAGCCCCAGCATTTT
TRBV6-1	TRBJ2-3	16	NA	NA	CASSATGTGSTDTQYF	TGTGCCAGCAGTGCGACCGGGACGGGAAGCACAGATACGCAGTATTTT
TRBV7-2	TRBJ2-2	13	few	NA	CASTQGFTGELFF	TGTGCCAGCACCCAAGGTTTCACCGGGGAGCTGTTTTTT
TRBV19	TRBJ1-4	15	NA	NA	CASSILAGANEKLFF	TGTGCCAGTAGTATCTTGGCAGGGGCTAATGAAAAACTGTTTTTT
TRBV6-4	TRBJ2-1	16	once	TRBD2	CASSRGAGETYNEQFF	TGTGCCAGCAGCCGGGGAGCGGGAGAGACTTACAATGAGCAGTTCTTC
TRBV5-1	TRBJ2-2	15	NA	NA	CASSSAGWSTGELFF	TGCGCCAGCAGCTCCGCCGGTTGGAGCACCGGGGAGCTGTTTTTT
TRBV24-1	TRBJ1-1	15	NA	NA	CATSDLDTWHTEAFF	TGTGCCACCAGTGATTTGGACACTTGGCACACTGAAGCTTTCTTT
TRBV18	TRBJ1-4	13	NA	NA	CASSLAGSEKLFF	TGTGCCAGCTCCCTCGCGGGCAGTGAAAAACTGTTTTTT
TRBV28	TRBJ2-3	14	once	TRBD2	CASSSIGTSGRVDF	TGTGCCAGCAGTTCGATCGGGACTAGCGGGAGGGTGGATTTT